Included here is one TCR beta chain sequence, with context. This clonotype was found many times. Its antigen target is currently unknown. The sample holds no much larger clone one base away, and base qualities are not on file. The library was made by 5' RACE. The sequencing machine was an Illumina HiSeq 2000. A universal primer binding site was added through template switching, and the final cDNA carried a unique molecular identifier so that TCR cDNA molecules could be counted accurately. Specific primers in the conserved constant-segment region were used to synthesize first-strand cDNA for TCR alpha and beta chains. Each cDNA library was double barcoded, with a SMART-Mk sample barcode plus Illumina barcodes, to control for contamination. TruSeq adapter sequences and Illumina sample barcodes were added in two successive PCR steps. TCR alpha and beta cDNA libraries were sequenced on the Illumina HiSeq platform with custom primers. In the source study's methods: Unique molecular identifiers were extracted from raw reads with MiGEC, and CDR3 positions were determined with MiXCR. Recombination models were inferred per individual with the repgenHMM and IGoR tools using an EM algorithm. The tcR package in R was used for shared clonotype analysis, with sharing normalized by the product of cloneset sizes. Out-of-frame nonproductive sequences were analyzed to study raw recombination free of thymic and clonal selection effects. The raw public reads went through TCRdb reprocessing: fastp at Q25, MiXCR clone calling, in-frame beta chains kept. Identical CDR3 proteins give one entry, which carries the most common genes and DNA. TCRdb assigned the V and J calls; the authors' analysis was not used. The sample has roughly 350,000 distinct CDR3 sequences on record, approximately 8.8% of them singletons. The top ten constitute around 8.6% of the sample.

According to the germline V gene, CDR1 reads SGHAT and CDR2 reads FQNNGV. V is cut back by 1 base and J by 5 bases, with 2 bases in the junction unmatched. From the cysteine up to the phenylalanine, the CDR3 has a length of 15 residues. The CDR3 DNA has 45 bases and is translated from base 1. These data belong to a study of identical twins (dated by TCRdb to the mid-2010s). Regarding the complete study: TCR alpha and beta repertoires from monozygotic twins, unrelated adults of various ages and cord blood were deep-sequenced to test whether fetal clonotypes persist. To rule out contamination, replicate twin experiments were performed at different times with different library preparation protocols. The research as a whole found: Invariant T cells such as MAIT and iNKT could partly confound zero-insertion analyses, though diverse VJ usage argued against this for most clonotypes. Because the same donors could not be followed over many years, conclusions were based on cross-sectional statistical analysis. Compared with coincidental sharing between unrelated individuals, out-of-frame TCR alpha sequences shared between twins had an excess of sequences with low generation probability. A weaker excess of twin sharing was found in beta out-of-frame sequences because the signal-to-noise ratio was lowered by fewer shared sequences. Recombination models systematically underestimated out-of-frame TCR alpha sharing in monozygotic twins but agreed with sharing between unrelated individuals. Abundant cord blood beta clonotypes carried fewer insertions; young adult naive repertoires showed a weaker similar trend, while memory repertoires showed none.

All donors were healthy Caucasians. Three unrelated non-twin adults were also sequenced: a male aged 18 to 30, a male aged 50 to 60 and a female aged 50 to 60. Miltenyi CD45RO+ enrichment and human naive T-cell isolation kits were used to isolate memory (CD45RO+) and naive T cells from PBMC. Recombination connected TRBV11-2 to TRBJ2-5, and 12 junction bases match TRBD1. The clonotype comes from a woman aged 50 to 65 in good health. What was sequenced was naive T cells sorted from blood. The cell subset or site label, read with the paper, signifies: cells isolated with a human naive T-cell isolation kit. The nucleotide sequence is given as TGTGCCAGCAGCTTAGGGGACAGGGGGCGGGAGACCCAGTACTTC. Translated, it reads CASSLGDRGRETQYF. Outside the CDR3, residues come from the reference TRBV11-2 and TRBJ2-5 proteins, so the full variable domain is: EAGVAQSPRYKIIEKRQSVAFWCNPISGHATLYWYQQILGQGPKLLIQFQNNGVVDDSQLPKDRFSAERLKGVDSTLKIQPAKLEDSAVYLCASSLGDRGRETQYFGPGTRLLVL.